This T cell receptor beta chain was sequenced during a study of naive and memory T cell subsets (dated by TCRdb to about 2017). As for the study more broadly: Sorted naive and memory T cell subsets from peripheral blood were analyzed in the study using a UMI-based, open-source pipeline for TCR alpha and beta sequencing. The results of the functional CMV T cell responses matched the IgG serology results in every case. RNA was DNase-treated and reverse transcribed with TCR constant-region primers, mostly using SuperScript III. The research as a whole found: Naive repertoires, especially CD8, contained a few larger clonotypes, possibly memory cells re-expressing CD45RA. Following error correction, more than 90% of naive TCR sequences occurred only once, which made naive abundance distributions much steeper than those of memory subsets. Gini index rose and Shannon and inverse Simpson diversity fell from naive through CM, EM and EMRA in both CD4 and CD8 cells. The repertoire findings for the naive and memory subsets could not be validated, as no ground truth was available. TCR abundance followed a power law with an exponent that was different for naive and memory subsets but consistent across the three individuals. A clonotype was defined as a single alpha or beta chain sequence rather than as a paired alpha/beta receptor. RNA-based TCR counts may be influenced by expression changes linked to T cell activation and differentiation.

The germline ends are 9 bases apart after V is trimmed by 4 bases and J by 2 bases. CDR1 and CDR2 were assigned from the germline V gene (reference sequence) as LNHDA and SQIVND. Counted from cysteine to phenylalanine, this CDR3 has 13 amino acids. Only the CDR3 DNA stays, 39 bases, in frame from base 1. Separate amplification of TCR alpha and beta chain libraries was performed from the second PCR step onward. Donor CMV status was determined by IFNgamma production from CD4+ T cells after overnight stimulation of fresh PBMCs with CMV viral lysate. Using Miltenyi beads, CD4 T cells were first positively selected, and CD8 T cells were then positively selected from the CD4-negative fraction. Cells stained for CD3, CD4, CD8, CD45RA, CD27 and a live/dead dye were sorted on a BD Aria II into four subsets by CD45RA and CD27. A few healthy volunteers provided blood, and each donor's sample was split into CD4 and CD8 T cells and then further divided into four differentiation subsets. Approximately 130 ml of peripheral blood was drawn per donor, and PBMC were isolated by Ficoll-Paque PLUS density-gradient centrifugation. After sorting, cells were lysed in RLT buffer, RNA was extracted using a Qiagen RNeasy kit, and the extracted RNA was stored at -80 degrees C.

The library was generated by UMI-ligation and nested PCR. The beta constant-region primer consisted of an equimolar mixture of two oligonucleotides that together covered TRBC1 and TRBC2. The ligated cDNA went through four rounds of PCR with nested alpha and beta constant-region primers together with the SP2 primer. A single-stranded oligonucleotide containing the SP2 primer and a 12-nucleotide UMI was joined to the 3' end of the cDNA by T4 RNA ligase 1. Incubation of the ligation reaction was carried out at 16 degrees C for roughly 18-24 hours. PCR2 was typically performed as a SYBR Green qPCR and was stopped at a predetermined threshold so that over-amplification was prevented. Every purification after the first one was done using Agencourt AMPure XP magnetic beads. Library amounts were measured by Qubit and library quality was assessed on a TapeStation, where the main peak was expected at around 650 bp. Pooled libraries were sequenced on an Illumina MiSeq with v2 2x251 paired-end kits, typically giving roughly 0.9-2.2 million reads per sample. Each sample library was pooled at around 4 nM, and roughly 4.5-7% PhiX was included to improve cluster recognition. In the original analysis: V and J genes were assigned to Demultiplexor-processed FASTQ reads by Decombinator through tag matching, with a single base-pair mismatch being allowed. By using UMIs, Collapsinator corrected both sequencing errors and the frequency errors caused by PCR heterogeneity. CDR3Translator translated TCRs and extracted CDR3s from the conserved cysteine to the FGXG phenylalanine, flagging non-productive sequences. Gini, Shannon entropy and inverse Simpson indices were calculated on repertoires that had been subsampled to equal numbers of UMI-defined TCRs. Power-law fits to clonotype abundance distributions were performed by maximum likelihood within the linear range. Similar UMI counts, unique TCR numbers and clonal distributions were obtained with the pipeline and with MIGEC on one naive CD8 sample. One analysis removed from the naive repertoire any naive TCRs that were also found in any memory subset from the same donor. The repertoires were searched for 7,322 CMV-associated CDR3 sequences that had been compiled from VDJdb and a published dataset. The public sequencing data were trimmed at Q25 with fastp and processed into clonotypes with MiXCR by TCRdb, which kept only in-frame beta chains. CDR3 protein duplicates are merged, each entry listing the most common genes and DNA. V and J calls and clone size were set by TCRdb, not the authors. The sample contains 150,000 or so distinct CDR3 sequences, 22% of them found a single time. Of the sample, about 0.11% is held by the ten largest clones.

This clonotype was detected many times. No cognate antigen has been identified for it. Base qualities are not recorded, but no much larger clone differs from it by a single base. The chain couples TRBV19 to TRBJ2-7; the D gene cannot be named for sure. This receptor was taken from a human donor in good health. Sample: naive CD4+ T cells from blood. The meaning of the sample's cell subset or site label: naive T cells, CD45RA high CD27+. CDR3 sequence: CASSNPPAYEQYF. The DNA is TGTGCCAGTAGTAACCCCCCGGCCTACGAGCAGTACTTC.